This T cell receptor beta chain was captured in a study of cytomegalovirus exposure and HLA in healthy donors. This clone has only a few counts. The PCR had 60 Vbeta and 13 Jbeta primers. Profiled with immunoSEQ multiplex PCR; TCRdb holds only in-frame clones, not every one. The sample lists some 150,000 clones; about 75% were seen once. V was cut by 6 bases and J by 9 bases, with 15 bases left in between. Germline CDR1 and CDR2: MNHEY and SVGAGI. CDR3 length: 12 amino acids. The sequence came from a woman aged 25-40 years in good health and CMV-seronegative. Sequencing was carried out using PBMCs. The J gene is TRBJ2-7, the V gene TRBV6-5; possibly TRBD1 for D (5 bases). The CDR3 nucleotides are TGTGCCAGCAGCACTGACCTAGGGGTGCAGTACTTC. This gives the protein CASSTDLGVQYF.